This TCR beta chain was sequenced in a study of blood T cell repertoires in COVID-19. In the study overall: The study drew acute and convalescent COVID-19 samples from the United States, Italy and Spain.

In the original processing: By means of reference gene primer amplification, nucleated cell counts were estimated. Libraries were prepared by immunoSEQ multiplex PCR; TCRdb keeps only in-frame clonotypes and omits some of them. From that table come the V and J calls and clone size; the DNA was used to work out D and trimming. The table lists about 300,000 clones, roughly nine tenths of them singletons. The sample taken for sequencing was peripheral blood. The clonotype comes from a man between 18 and 35 years old who had recovered from COVID-19.

CDR3 region: CASSPPGTWGTTGELFF. The CDR3 DNA follows: TGTGCCAGCAGCCCCCCAGGGACTTGGGGAACTACCGGGGAGCTGTTTTTT. The rearrangement uses TRBV7-9 and TRBJ2-2, with D possibly being TRBD2 (6 bases). The length of the CDR3 is 17 residues. The germline V gene has CDR1 SEHNR and CDR2 FQNEAQ (reference sequence). The germline V and J ends were trimmed by 5 bases and 5 bases, with 21 bases remaining between them.